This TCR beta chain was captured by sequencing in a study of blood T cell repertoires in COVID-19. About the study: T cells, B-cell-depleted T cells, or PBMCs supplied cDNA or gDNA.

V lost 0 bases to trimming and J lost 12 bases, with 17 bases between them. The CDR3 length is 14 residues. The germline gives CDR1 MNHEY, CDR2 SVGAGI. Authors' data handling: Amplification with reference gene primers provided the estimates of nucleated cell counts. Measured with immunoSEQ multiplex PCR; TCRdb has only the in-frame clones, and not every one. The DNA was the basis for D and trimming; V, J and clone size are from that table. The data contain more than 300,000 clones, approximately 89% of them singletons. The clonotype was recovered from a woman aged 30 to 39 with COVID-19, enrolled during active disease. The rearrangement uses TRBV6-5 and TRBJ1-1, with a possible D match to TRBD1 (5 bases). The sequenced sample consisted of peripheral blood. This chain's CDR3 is CASSYSDGRGVTFF. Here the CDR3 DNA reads TGTGCCAGCAGTTACTCGGACGGTCGGGGGGTGACTTTCTTT.